Shown below are 16 T cell receptor beta chains from a single sample sequenced in a study of Ad26.COV2.S vaccination and SARS-CoV-2 variants. Clones were read by immunoSEQ multiplex PCR, and TCRdb kept only the in-frame ones, dropping some. This table has 400,000 to 450,000 clones, about 90% appearing once. This sample's treatment: roughly 19 received Ad26.COV2.S at low or high dose, single or two shots; about 5 received placebo; per-sample allocation not given. All samples were drawn on day 63, counting from the first vaccine or placebo injection. This specimen was peripheral blood, taken in a trial of Ad26.COV2.S vaccine versus placebo. These receptors all stem from a person between 18 and 65 years old who received the Ad26.COV2.S COVID-19 vaccine or a placebo.

This rearrangement joins TRBV4-2 to TRBJ1-2, with D uncertain. Trimming shortened V by 1 base and J by 0 bases, and 0 bases separated the two germline ends. The germline gives CDR1 LGHNA, CDR2 YNFKEQ. This CDR3 contains 12 residues. CDR3 residues: CASSQANYGYTF. In nucleotides, the CDR3 is TGTGCCAGCAGCCAAGCTAACTATGGCTACACCTTC.

This chain uses TRBV6-6 with TRBJ1-5; 8 nucleotides align to TRBD1. The ends lost 4 bases at V and 6 bases at J; junction bases unmatched: 2. This CDR3 region has 13 residues. Per germline, CDR1 MNHNY and CDR2 SVGAGI (reference sequence). The CDR3 here is CASSSTGGQPQHF. DNA of the CDR3: TGTGCCAGCAGTTCTACAGGGGGTCAGCCCCAGCATTTT.

This clone showed up just once. The chain carries TRBV9 and TRBJ1-1; no firm D call. This CDR3 comprises 15 residues. Trimming cost V 0 bases and J 8 bases, with 17 bases left between them. Per the germline V gene, CDR1 is SGDLS and CDR2 is YYNGEE. CDR3 region: CASSVGWVSSPEAFF. The DNA for the CDR3 is TGTGCCAGCAGCGTAGGGTGGGTCAGTAGCCCCGAAGCTTTCTTT. Full variable domain (rest looked up from reference TRBV9 and TRBJ1-1): DSGVTQTPKHLITATGQRVTLRCSPRSGDLSVYWYQQSLDQGLQFLIQYYNGEERAKGNILERFSAQQFPDLHSELNLSSLELGDSALYFCASSVGWVSSPEAFFGQGTRLTVV.

The chain has TRBV27 and TRBJ2-5; no definite D call. The CDR3 is 13 residues long. Trimming took 2 bases from V and 4 from J, leaving 8 bases between them. Germline CDR1 MNHEY, CDR2 SMNVEV (reference sequence). CDR3 in amino acids: CASSLRLGETQYF. The CDR3 DNA follows: TGTGCCAGCAGTTTAAGGCTGGGAGAGACCCAGTACTTC.

V gene TRBV18 combines with J gene TRBJ2-7, with D maybe TRBD1 (5 bases). V was shortened by 4 bases and J by 3 bases, with 13 bases between the two germline ends. CDR1 and CDR2 from the germline V gene are KGHSH and LQKENI. The CDR3 totals 14 residues. The CDR3 bases are TGTGCCAGCTCACGAGGAGACAGCAACTACGAGCAGTACTTC. As protein: CASSRGDSNYEQYF.

The chain recombines TRBV7-2 with TRBJ1-3; D is unresolved. This CDR3 has 14 residues. Germline values: CDR1 SGHTA, CDR2 FQGNSA. Trimming shortened V by 5 bases and J by 0 bases, and 8 bases separated the two germline ends. The CDR3 loop is CASSLQFSGNTIYF. CDR3 sequence (DNA): TGTGCCAGCAGCCTCCAGTTCTCTGGAAACACCATATATTTT.

This clone was seen a single time. V and J are TRBV4-3 and TRBJ2-7, with D perhaps TRBD1 (5 bases). Looked up from germline, CDR1 is LGHNA and CDR2 is YSLEER. The CDR3 loop spans 13 amino acids. The V gene lost 0 bases and the J gene lost 8 bases, with 11 bases spanning the gap. The CDR3 coding sequence is TGCGCCAGCAGCCAAGACCCACAGGCTCAGCAGTACTTC. It is translated as CASSQDPQAQQYF.

A few counts support this clone. The chain couples TRBV11-2 to TRBJ1-4; possibly TRBD1 for D (5 bases). V gave up 4 bases and J gave up 7 bases, with 13 bases separating them. CDR1 and CDR2 (germline): SGHAT, FQNNGV. The CDR3 is 14 amino acids. The DNA for the CDR3 is TGTGCCAGCAGCTGGGGGATTTCGTCTGAAAAACTGTTTTTT. Protein: CASSWGISSEKLFF.

The chain employs TRBV2 and TRBJ1-6; tentatively, D is TRBD1 (5 bases). The ends were cut back, 2 bases at V and 8 bases at J, with 22 bases in the middle. The germline V gene encodes CDR1 SNHLY and CDR2 FYNNEI. The CDR3 runs 18 residues. The CDR3 region is CASSESGGRRGADSPLHF. The CDR3 DNA follows: TGTGCCAGCAGTGAAAGTGGGGGGAGGAGGGGCGCTGATTCACCCCTCCACTTT.

The chain recombines TRBV11-3 with TRBJ2-1; D gene ambiguous. The CDR3 contains 15 residues. Per germline, CDR1 SGHNT and CDR2 YENEEA. V gave up 4 bases and J gave up 1 base, with 11 bases separating them. Here the CDR3 DNA reads TGTGCCAGCAGCTCCCGAACGGGTTCCTACAATGAGCAGTTCTTC. It translates to CASSSRTGSYNEQFF.

The V call is TRBV7-9, the J call TRBJ2-1; D is perhaps TRBD1 (6 bases). The CDR3 length is 12 residues. Germline lookup yields CDR1 SEHNR and CDR2 FQNEAQ (reference sequence). Trimming took off 1 base at V and 10 bases at J, with 8 bases between the two ends. CDR3 protein: CASSLGQAEQFF. CDR3 in DNA: TGTGCCAGCAGCTTAGGACAGGCCGAGCAGTTCTTC.

This clone was seen only once. This chain links TRBV3-1 (or the pseudogene TRBV3-2) with TRBJ2-1; 8 bases map to TRBD2. V was clipped by 4 bases and J by 6 bases; unmatched bases: 20. The V gene's germline CDR1 is LGHDT and CDR2 YNNKEL (reference sequence). There are 19 residues in the CDR3. CDR3 nucleotides: TGTGCCAGCAGCCCTGTCTTGCCGTGGCGGGGGGATATGCGCAATGAGCAGTTCTTC. It yields the protein CASSPVLPWRGDMRNEQFF.

The chain carries TRBV10-1 and TRBJ2-1; 8 nucleotides agree with TRBD2. V shed 5 bases, J shed 8 bases, and the junction held 8 bases outside the gene matches. CDR1 is WNHNN and CDR2 is SYGVQD in the germline V gene (reference sequence). The CDR3 is 14 residues long. CDR3 nucleotides: TGCGCCAGCAGTTCGGGGGGGATTGGGGATGAGCAGTTCTTC. This gives the protein CASSSGGIGDEQFF.

J is TRBJ2-1 and V is TRBV7-9; 13 positions match TRBD2. The J segment lost 4 bases and the V segment lost 2 bases, leaving 2 bases of the junction unmatched. The CDR3 covers 16 residues. Germline values: CDR1 SEHNR, CDR2 FQNEAQ (reference sequence). The CDR3, as DNA: TGTGCCAGCAGCTTAAAACTAGCGGGGGGGTACAATGAGCAGTTCTTC. It yields the protein CASSLKLAGGYNEQFF.

V and J are TRBV23-1 and TRBJ2-1; 7 bases align to TRBD1. TRBV23-1 qualifies as an ORF whose function is uncertain. The CDR3 loop spans 20 amino acids. After removal of 2 bases from V and 5 bases from J, the junction contained 21 bases not matched to a gene. The CDR3 protein is CASSQRDRECRTIPHNEQFF. The CDR3 DNA reads TGCGCCAGCAGTCAAAGAGACAGGGAATGCCGCACGATCCCACACAATGAGCAGTTCTTC.

The V and J genes are TRBV7-4 and TRBJ2-7; D tentatively reads TRBD1 or TRBD2 (5 bases each). The CDR3 runs to 17 residues. V lost 4 bases, J lost 2 bases, and 21 bases lay in between. Germline CDR1 is SGHVT and CDR2 is SQSDAQ. This CDR3 reads CASSSPKLGTLPYEQYF. CDR3 coding DNA: TGTGCCAGCAGCTCTCCTAAGCTAGGGACGCTCCCCTACGAGCAGTACTTC.